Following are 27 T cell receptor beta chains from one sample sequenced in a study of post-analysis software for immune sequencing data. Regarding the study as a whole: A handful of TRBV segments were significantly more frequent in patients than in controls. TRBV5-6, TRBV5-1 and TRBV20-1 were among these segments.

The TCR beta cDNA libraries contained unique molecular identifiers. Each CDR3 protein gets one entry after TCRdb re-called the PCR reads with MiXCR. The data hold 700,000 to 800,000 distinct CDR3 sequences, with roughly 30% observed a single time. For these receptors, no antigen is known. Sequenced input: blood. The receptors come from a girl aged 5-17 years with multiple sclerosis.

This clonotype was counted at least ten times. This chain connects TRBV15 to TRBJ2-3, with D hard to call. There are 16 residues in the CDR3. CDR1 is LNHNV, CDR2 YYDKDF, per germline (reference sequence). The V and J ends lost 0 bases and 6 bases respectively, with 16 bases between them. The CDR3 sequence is CATSRDAAMFGDTQYF. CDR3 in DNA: TGTGCCACCAGCAGAGATGCAGCGATGTTTGGGGATACGCAGTATTTT.

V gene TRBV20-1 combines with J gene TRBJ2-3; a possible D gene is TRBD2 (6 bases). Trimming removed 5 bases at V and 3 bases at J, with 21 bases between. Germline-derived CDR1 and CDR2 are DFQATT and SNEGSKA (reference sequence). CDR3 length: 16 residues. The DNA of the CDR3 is TGCAGTGCTCCCGTTCCTGGGGGGAGATTGACAGATACGCAGTATTTT. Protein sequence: CSAPVPGGRLTDTQYF.

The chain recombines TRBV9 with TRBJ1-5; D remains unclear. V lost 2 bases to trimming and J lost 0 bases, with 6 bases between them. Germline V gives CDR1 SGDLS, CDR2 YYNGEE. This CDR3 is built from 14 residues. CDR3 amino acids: CASSVSPSNQPQHF. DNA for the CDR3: TGTGCCAGCAGCGTCAGCCCTAGCAATCAGCCCCAGCATTTT.

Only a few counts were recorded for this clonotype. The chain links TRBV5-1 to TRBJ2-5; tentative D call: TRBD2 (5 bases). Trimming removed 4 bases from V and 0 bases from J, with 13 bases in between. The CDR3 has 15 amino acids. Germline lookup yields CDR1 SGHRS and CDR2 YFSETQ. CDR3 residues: CASSVTGNNQETQYF. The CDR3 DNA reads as TGCGCCAGCAGCGTGACGGGGAATAACCAAGAGACCCAGTACTTC.

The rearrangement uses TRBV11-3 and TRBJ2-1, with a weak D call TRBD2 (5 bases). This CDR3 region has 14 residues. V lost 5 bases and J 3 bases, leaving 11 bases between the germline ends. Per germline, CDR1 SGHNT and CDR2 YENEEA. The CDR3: CASSDWAGYNEQFF. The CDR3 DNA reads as TGTGCCAGCAGCGACTGGGCGGGCTACAATGAGCAGTTCTTC.

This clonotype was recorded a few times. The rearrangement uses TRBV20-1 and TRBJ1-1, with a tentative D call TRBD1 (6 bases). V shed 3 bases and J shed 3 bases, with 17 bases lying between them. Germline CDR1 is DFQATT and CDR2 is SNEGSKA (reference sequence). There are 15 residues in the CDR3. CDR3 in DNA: TGCAGTGCTAGTAGGAGAGGGGGATTAGACACTGAAGCTTTCTTT. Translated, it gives CSASRRGGLDTEAFF.

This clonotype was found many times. This CDR3 is CSAYYRTKNIQYF. The DNA for the CDR3 is TGCAGTGCCTATTACAGGACCAAAAACATTCAGTACTTC. This sequence joins TRBV20-1 and TRBJ2-4; a weak D match, TRBD1 (5 bases). Germline loops: CDR1 DFQATT, CDR2 SNEGSKA (reference sequence). The CDR3 covers 13 residues. The V and J ends lost 6 bases and 2 bases respectively, with 11 bases between them.

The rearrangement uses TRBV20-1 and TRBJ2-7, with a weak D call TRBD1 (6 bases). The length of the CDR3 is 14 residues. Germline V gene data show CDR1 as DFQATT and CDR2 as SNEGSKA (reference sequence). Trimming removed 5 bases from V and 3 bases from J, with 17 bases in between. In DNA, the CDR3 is TGCAGTGCTCATAAAACGACAGGCAACTACGAGCAGTACTTC. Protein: CSAHKTTGNYEQYF.

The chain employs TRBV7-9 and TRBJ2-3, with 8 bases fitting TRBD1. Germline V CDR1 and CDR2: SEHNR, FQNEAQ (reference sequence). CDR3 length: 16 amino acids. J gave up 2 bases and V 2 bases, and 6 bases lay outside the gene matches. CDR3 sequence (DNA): TGTGCCAGCAGCTTAAAGATGCAGGGGGCCACAGATACGCAGTATTTT. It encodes CASSLKMQGATDTQYF. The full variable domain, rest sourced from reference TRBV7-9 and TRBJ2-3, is DTGVSQNPRHKITKRGQNVTFRCDPISEHNRLYWYRQTLGQGPEFLTYFQNEAQLEKSRLLSDRFSAERPKGSFSTLEIQRTEQGDSAMYLCASSLKMQGATDTQYFGPGTRLTVL.

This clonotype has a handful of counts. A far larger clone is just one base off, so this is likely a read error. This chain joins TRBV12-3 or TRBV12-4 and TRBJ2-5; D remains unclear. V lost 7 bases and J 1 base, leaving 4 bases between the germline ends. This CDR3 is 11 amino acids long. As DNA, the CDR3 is TGTGCCAGCACCTTCCAAGAGACCCAGTACTTC. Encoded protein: CASTFQETQYF.

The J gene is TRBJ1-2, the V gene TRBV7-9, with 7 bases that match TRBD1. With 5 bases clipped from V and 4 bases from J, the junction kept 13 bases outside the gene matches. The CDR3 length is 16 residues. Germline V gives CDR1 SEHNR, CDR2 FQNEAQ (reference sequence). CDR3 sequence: CASSQRRAGGTYGYTF. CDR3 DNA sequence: TGTGCCAGCAGCCAAAGGAGGGCAGGGGGGACCTATGGCTACACCTTC.

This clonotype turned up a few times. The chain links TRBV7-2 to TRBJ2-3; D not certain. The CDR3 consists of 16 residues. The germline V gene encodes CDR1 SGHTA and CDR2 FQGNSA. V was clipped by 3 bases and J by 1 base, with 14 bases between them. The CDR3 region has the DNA TGTGCCAGCAGCTTGAGGCCCCAGGTGGGCACAGATACGCAGTATTTT. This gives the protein CASSLRPQVGTDTQYF.

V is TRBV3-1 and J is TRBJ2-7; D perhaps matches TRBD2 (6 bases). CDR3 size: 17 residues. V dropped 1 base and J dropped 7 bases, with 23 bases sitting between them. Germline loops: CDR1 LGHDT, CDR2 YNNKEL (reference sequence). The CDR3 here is CASSQASPPGRYNEQYF. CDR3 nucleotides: TGTGCCAGCAGCCAAGCGTCTCCGCCAGGGAGGTACAATGAGCAGTACTTC.

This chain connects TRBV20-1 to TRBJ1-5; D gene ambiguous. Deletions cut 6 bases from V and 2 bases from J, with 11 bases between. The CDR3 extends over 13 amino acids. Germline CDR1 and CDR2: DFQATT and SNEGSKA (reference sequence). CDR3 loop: CSAKNFGNQPQHF. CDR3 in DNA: TGCAGTGCGAAGAATTTCGGCAATCAGCCCCAGCATTTT.

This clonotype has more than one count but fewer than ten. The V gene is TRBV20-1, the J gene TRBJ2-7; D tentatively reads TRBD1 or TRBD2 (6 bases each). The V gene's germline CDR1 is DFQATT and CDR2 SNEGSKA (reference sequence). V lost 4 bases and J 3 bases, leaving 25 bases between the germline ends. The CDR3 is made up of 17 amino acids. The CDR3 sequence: CSANRAAGTALVYEQYF. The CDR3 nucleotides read TGCAGTGCTAACAGGGCCGCGGGGACCGCGCTCGTCTACGAGCAGTACTTC.

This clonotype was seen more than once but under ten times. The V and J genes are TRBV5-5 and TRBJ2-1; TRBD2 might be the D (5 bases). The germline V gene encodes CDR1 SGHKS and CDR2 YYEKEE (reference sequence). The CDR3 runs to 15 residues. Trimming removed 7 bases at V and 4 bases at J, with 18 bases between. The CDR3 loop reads CASSSRGLGYNEQFF. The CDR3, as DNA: TGTGCCAGCTCCAGCCGGGGTCTCGGGTACAATGAGCAGTTCTTC. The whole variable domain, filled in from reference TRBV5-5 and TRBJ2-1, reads DAGVTQSPTHLIKTRGQQVTLRCSPISGHKSVSWYQQVLGQGPQFIFQYYEKEERGRGNFPDRFSARQFPNYSSELNVNALLLGDSALYLCASSSRGLGYNEQFFGPGTRLTVL.

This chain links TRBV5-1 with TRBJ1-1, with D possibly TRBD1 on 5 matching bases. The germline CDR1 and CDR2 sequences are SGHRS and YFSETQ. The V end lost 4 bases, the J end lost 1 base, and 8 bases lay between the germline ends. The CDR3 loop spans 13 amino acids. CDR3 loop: CASSRGQNTEAFF. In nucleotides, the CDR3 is TGCGCCAGCAGCCGAGGACAGAACACTGAAGCTTTCTTT. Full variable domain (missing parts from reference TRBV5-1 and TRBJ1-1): KAGVTQTPRYLIKTRGQQVTLSCSPISGHRSVSWYQQTPGQGLQFLFEYFSETQRNKGNFPGRFSGRQFSNSRSEMNVSTLELGDSALYLCASSRGQNTEAFFGQGTRLTVV.

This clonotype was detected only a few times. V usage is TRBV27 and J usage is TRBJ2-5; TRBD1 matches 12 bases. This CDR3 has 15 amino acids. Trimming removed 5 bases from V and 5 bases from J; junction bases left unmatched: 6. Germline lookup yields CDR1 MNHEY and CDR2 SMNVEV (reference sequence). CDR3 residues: CASSPGQGAFETQYF. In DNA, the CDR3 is TGTGCCAGCAGTCCGGGACAGGGGGCGTTTGAGACCCAGTACTTC.

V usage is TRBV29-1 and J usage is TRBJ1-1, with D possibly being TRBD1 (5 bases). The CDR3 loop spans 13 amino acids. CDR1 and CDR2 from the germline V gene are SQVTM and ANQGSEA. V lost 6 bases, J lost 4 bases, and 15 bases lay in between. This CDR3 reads CSVLISGSTEAFF. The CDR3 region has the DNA TGCAGCGTCCTTATTTCAGGGAGCACTGAAGCTTTCTTT.

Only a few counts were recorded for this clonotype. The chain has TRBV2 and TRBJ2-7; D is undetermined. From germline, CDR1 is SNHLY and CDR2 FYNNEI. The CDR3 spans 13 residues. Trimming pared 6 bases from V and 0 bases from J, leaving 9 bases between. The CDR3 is CASSATPSYEQYF. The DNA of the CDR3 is TGTGCCAGCAGCGCGACACCCTCCTACGAGCAGTACTTC.

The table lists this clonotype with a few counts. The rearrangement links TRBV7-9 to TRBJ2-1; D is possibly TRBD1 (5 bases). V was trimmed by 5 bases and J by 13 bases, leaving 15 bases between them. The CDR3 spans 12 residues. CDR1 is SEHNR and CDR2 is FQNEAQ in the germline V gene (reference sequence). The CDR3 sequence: CASSQRQLGQFF. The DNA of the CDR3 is TGTGCCAGCAGCCAAAGACAGTTGGGACAGTTCTTC. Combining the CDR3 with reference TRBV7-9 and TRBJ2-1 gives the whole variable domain DTGVSQNPRHKITKRGQNVTFRCDPISEHNRLYWYRQTLGQGPEFLTYFQNEAQLEKSRLLSDRFSAERPKGSFSTLEIQRTEQGDSAMYLCASSQRQLGQFFGPGTRLTVL.

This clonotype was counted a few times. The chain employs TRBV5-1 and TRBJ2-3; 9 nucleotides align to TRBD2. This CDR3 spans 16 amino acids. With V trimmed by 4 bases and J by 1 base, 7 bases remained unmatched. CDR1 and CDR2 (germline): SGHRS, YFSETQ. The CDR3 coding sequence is TGCGCCAGCAGCGCCGGGCAGCGGGGGGGCACAGATACGCAGTATTTT. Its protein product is CASSAGQRGGTDTQYF.

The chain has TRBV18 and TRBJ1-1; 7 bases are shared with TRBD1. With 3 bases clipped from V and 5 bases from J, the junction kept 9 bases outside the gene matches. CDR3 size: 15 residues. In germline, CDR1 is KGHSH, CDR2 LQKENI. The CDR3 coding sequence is TGTGCCAGCTCACCGTCTACAGGGGTGGGGACTGAAGCTTTCTTT. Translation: CASSPSTGVGTEAFF.

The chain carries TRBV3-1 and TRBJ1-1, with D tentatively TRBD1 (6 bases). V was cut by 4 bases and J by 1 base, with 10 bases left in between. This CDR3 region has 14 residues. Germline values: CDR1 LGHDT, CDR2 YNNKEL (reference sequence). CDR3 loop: CASSREDRNTEAFF. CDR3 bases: TGTGCCAGCAGCCGGGAGGACAGGAACACTGAAGCTTTCTTT.

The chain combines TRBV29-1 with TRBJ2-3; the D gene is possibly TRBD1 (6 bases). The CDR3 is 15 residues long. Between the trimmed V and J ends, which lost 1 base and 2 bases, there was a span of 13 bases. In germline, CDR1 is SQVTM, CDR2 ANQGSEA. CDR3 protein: CSVEGGHESTDTQYF. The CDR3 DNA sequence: TGCAGCGTTGAAGGGGGACACGAATCCACAGATACGCAGTATTTT.

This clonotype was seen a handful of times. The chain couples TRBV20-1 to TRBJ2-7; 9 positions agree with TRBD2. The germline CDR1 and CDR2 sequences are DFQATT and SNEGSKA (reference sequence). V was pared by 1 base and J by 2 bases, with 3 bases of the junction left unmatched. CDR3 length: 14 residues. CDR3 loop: CSARGLADTYEQYF. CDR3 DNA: TGCAGTGCTAGAGGACTAGCGGATACCTACGAGCAGTACTTC.

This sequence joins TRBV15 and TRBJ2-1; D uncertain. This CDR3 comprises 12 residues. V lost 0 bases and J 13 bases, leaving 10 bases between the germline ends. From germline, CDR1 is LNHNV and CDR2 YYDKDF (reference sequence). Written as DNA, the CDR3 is TGTGCCACCAGCAGAGATGATGGGTATCAGTTCTTC. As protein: CATSRDDGYQFF.